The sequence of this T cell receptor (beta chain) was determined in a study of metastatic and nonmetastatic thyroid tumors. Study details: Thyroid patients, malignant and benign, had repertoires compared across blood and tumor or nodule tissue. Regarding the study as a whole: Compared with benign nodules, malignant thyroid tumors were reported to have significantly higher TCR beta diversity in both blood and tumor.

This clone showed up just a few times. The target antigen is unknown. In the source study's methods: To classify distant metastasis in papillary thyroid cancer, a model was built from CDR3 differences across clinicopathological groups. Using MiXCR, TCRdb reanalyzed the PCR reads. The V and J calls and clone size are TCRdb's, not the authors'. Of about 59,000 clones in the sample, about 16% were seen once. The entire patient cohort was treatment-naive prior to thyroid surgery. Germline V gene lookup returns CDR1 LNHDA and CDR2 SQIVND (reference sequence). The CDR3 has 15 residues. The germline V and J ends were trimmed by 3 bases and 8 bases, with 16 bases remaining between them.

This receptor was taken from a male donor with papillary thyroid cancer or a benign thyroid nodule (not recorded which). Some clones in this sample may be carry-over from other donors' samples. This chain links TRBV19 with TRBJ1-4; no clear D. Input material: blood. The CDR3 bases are TGTGCCAGTAGTATCTTCGGCCGACGGGGAGAAAAACTGTTTTTT. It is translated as CASSIFGRRGEKLFF.